The sample holds many counts of the clone carrying this T cell receptor (beta chain). The antigen is not known. The germline gives CDR1 SGHVS, CDR2 FQNEAQ. The CDR3 is 16 amino acids. Losses at the gene ends were 3 bases for V and 4 bases for J; bases not matched to a gene: 7. TCRdb independently ran MiXCR on the reads; one entry per CDR3 protein. The table lists about 740,000 distinct CDR3 sequences, roughly 35% of them singletons. These data belong to a study of T cell repertoires in cytomegalovirus infection. In the study overall: A matching HLA type, together with CMV infection, was signaled by public TCR beta signatures. Study conclusions and caveats: Clonotypes of TCR beta that were HLA-C-restricted and CMV-specific dominated the ex vivo response. Identification of carriers of CMV plus the relevant HLA was performed using cumulative public TCR beta family frequency.

The genes are TRBV7-8 and TRBJ2-7; TRBD2 matches at 12 bases. Material for sequencing was PBMCs. The clonotype was recovered from a human donor in good health (CMV status not recorded). Some clones in this sample may be carry-over from other donors' samples. Here the CDR3 reads CASSLTSGGRTYEQYF. The CDR3 nucleotides are TGTGCCAGCAGCTTGACTAGCGGGGGCCGCACTTACGAGCAGTACTTC.